This TCR beta chain was sequenced in a study of blood T cell repertoires in COVID-19. Across the whole study: Sites across the United States, Italy and Spain contributed samples from acute and convalescent COVID-19.

About this clone: Distinct nucleotide sequences in the sample also encode this CDR3.

In the authors' methods: Amplification with reference gene primers provided the estimates of nucleated cell counts. The table came from immunoSEQ multiplex PCR; TCRdb's copy has only in-frame clones and leaves some out. V, J and clone size were drawn from that table, and D and trimming were deduced from the DNA. The sample has roughly 100,000 clones; around nine tenths are singletons. Germline V gene sequence: CDR1 SQVTM, CDR2 ANQGSEA. This CDR3 region has 12 residues. Trimming shortened V by 4 bases and J by 1 base, and 5 bases separated the two germline ends. The chain carries TRBV29-1 and TRBJ1-5; no firm D call. Sample: peripheral blood. The sequence was obtained from a man aged 50 to 60 with active or convalescent COVID-19. The chain's CDR3 is CSVGGSNQPQHF. In DNA, the CDR3 is TGCAGCGTTGGAGGGAGCAATCAGCCCCAGCATTTT.